These 27 T cell receptor beta chains originate from one sample sequenced in a study of shared clonotypes between healthy human individuals. Sequenced by immunoSEQ multiplex PCR; TCRdb stores in-frame clones only, minus some. The table lists about 2.3 million clones, more than 85% of them singletons, with 0.35% to 0.45% in the top ten. The source material was naive CD4+ T cells from PBMCs. Noted subset: CD45RA+ positively selected. The receptors were gathered from a man aged 18 to 35 in good health. Some clones in this sample may be carry-over from other donors' samples.

This chain uses TRBV9 with TRBJ2-6; D is possibly TRBD2 (5 bases). Germline CDR1 reads SGDLS; CDR2 reads YYNGEE. Trimming took 3 bases from V and 4 from J, leaving 8 bases between them. CDR3 length equals 14 residues. Here the CDR3 reads CASSGTAGANVLTF. In DNA form, the CDR3 reads TGTGCCAGCAGCGGGACTGCGGGGGCCAACGTCCTGACTTTC.

The gene calls are TRBV6-5 and TRBJ2-6, with D perhaps matching TRBD2 (5 bases). This CDR3 has 15 amino acids. Germline V gene data show CDR1 as MNHEY and CDR2 as SVGAGI. The V and J ends lost 8 bases and 2 bases respectively, with 13 bases between them. This CDR3 reads CASLSSAAGANVLTF. The CDR3 bases are TGTGCCAGCCTGTCCTCAGCGGCTGGGGCCAACGTCCTGACTTTC.

This chain uses TRBV6-5 with TRBJ2-7; tentatively, D is TRBD1 (6 bases). This CDR3 is built from 15 residues. Trimming shortened V by 3 bases and J by 2 bases, and 14 bases separated the two germline ends. The germline CDR1 and CDR2 sequences are MNHEY and SVGAGI. CDR3 nucleotide sequence: TGTGCCAGCAGTTATCGCCCGGGACAAACCTACGAGCAGTACTTC. Amino acid sequence: CASSYRPGQTYEQYF.

The chain joins TRBV28 to TRBJ1-5; D not resolved. The V gene's germline CDR1 is MDHEN and CDR2 SYDVKM. The ends were cut back, 2 bases at V and 1 base at J, with 12 bases in the middle. The CDR3 runs 16 residues. The CDR3 sequence: CASSLRSRRSNQPQHF. In DNA, the CDR3 is TGTGCCAGCAGTTTACGGTCGAGAAGGAGCAATCAGCCCCAGCATTTT. The variable domain in full, with the rest retrieved from reference TRBV28 and TRBJ1-5, is DVKVTQSSRYLVKRTGEKVFLECVQDMDHENMFWYRQDPGLGLRLIYFSYDVKMKEKGDIPEGYSVSREKKERFSLILESASTNQTSMYLCASSLRSRRSNQPQHFGDGTRLSIL.

The gene calls are TRBV19 and TRBJ1-2; 10 positions agree with TRBD1. The V gene end was trimmed by 8 bases and the J gene end by 2 bases; junction bases not matched to a gene: 5. The V gene's germline CDR1 is LNHDA and CDR2 SQIVND (reference sequence). The CDR3 spans 14 residues. CDR3 sequence: CASYGQGGNYGYTF. The CDR3 DNA sequence: TGTGCCAGTTATGGACAGGGGGGGAACTATGGCTACACCTTC.

The chain combines TRBV28 with TRBJ1-2; D is perhaps TRBD1 (5 bases). Germline CDR1 is MDHEN and CDR2 is SYDVKM. Trimming took off 2 bases at V and 8 bases at J, with 18 bases between the two ends. The CDR3 has 15 residues. The CDR3 DNA is TGTGCCAGCAGTTTACGTCCGGGCCAGGGTTACGGCTACACCTTC. Translation: CASSLRPGQGYGYTF.

The chain uses TRBV10-3 and TRBJ2-3; no clear D gene. The germline V gene has CDR1 ENHRY and CDR2 SYGVKD. CDR3 length: 13 amino acids. The ends were cut back, 5 bases at V and 1 base at J, with 7 bases in the middle. The CDR3 protein is CAISWAGTDTQYF. CDR3 DNA sequence: TGTGCCATCAGTTGGGCTGGCACAGATACGCAGTATTTT.

V is TRBV5-1 and J is TRBJ1-2; D unclear. CDR1 SGHRS and CDR2 YFSETQ come from the germline V gene. This CDR3 region has 11 residues. Trimming removed 0 bases from V and 9 bases from J, with 6 bases in between. CDR3 bases: TGCGCCAGCAGCTTGGGTCTGAGCTACACCTTC. Translation: CASSLGLSYTF.

The chain is built from TRBV4-2 and TRBJ2-2; the D gene is possibly TRBD1 (6 bases). V lost 2 bases, J lost 1 base, and 11 bases lay in between. Germline CDR1 LGHNA, CDR2 YNFKEQ. The CDR3 contains 16 residues. CDR3 region: CASSQPPGQNTGELFF. The DNA of the CDR3 is TGTGCCAGCAGCCAACCGCCGGGACAGAACACCGGGGAGCTGTTTTTT.

The chain recombines TRBV5-4 with TRBJ2-7, with a possible D match to TRBD2 (5 bases). In germline, CDR1 is SGHNT, CDR2 YYREEE (reference sequence). The CDR3 has 12 amino acids. V was trimmed by 2 bases and J by 7 bases, leaving 10 bases between them. CDR3 DNA: TGTGCCAGCAGCTTTCGGGGATTAGAGCAGTACTTC. Its protein is CASSFRGLEQYF.

J is TRBJ1-4 and V is TRBV7-6, with D tentatively TRBD1 (6 bases). CDR3 size: 16 residues. CDR1 SGHVS and CDR2 FNYEAQ come from the germline V gene. The ends were cut back, 5 bases at V and 7 bases at J, with 20 bases in the middle. CDR3 sequence (DNA): TGTGCCAGCAGCACTCGACAGGCTGGGGCCAGTGAAAAACTGTTTTTT. Protein: CASSTRQAGASEKLFF.

Details on this clone: Other DNA sequences from this sample encode an identical CDR3 as well. The genes are TRBV28 and TRBJ1-2; the match to TRBD1 covers 10 bases. Germline V CDR1 and CDR2: MDHEN, SYDVKM. This CDR3 has 13 residues. Losses at the gene ends were 4 bases for V and 6 bases for J; bases not matched to a gene: 2. The CDR3 is CASSSGQGDGYTF. In nucleotides, the CDR3 is TGTGCCAGCAGTTCCGGACAGGGGGATGGCTACACCTTC.

V and J are TRBV30 and TRBJ2-1; no firm D call. V dropped 3 bases and J dropped 0 bases, with 6 bases sitting between them. Germline V lookup: CDR1 GTSNPN, CDR2 SVGIG (reference sequence). The CDR3 totals 13 residues. CDR3 loop: CAWRESSYNEQFF. The CDR3 nucleotides are TGTGCCTGGAGGGAGAGCTCCTACAATGAGCAGTTCTTC.

The chain carries TRBV7-2 and TRBJ2-7; D is possibly TRBD1 or TRBD2 (5 bases each). Germline CDR1 is SGHTA and CDR2 is FQGNSA. V was trimmed by 1 base and J by 4 bases, leaving 11 bases between them. The CDR3 loop spans 14 amino acids. The CDR3 here is CASSLVLGTYEQYF. The CDR3 DNA reads TGTGCCAGCAGCTTAGTTCTAGGGACGTACGAGCAGTACTTC.

On this clone: The sample carries other DNA sequences with the same CDR3. The rearrangement uses TRBV28 and TRBJ2-7; tentatively, D is TRBD1 (6 bases). Trimming removed 9 bases from V and 3 bases from J, with 12 bases in between. Germline values: CDR1 MDHEN, CDR2 SYDVKM. This CDR3 region has 12 residues. CDR3 sequence reads: CASSDRGYEQYF. The DNA for the CDR3 is TGTGCCAGTTCGGACAGAGGCTACGAGCAGTACTTC.

This chain joins TRBV2 and TRBJ2-5, with a possible D match to TRBD1 (6 bases). CDR3 size: 15 residues. The germline gives CDR1 SNHLY, CDR2 FYNNEI. Between the trimmed V and J ends, which lost 0 bases and 2 bases, there was a span of 10 bases. The CDR3 spells CASSEARGKQETQYF. CDR3 DNA sequence: TGTGCCAGCAGTGAAGCAAGGGGGAAGCAAGAGACCCAGTACTTC.

The chain couples TRBV5-1 to TRBJ2-5, with TRBD2 as a possible D gene (6 bases). Trimming took 0 bases from V and 5 from J, leaving 17 bases between them. CDR3 size: 16 residues. Germline V gene sequence: CDR1 SGHRS, CDR2 YFSETQ. The CDR3 DNA is TGCGCCAGCAGCTTGGCGCTAGCGCAGGCGGCGGAGACCCAGTACTTC. Translated, it gives CASSLALAQAAETQYF.

The chain carries TRBV18 and TRBJ1-4; no firm D call. The V and J ends lost 3 bases and 7 bases respectively, with 15 bases between them. Germline CDR1 KGHSH, CDR2 LQKENI. This CDR3 is 15 amino acids long. CDR3 region: CASSPGGVILEKLFF. DNA of the CDR3: TGTGCCAGCTCACCCGGCGGTGTAATCCTTGAAAAACTGTTTTTT.

The chain links TRBV4-2 to TRBJ2-1; D is unclear. The CDR3 covers 20 residues. V was clipped by 3 bases and J by 0 bases, with 24 bases between them. Per the germline V gene, CDR1 is LGHNA and CDR2 is YNFKEQ. The CDR3 DNA reads as TGTGCCAGCAGCCAGGGCCCGGCCTTTGACGAACCGAGCTCCTACAATGAGCAGTTCTTC. It yields the protein CASSQGPAFDEPSSYNEQFF.

Turning to this clone: Other DNA sequences of this sample code for an identical CDR3. This chain links TRBV27 with TRBJ2-6; D is unresolved. Per the germline V gene, CDR1 is MNHEY and CDR2 is SMNVEV (reference sequence). The V end was cut by 11 bases, the J end by 0 bases, with 11 bases between. The CDR3 totals 14 residues. DNA for the CDR3: TGTGCCTCCTCGCCGGGCTCTGGGGCCAACGTCCTGACTTTC. It is translated as CASSPGSGANVLTF.

The V call is TRBV28, the J call TRBJ2-7, with 7 bases lining up with TRBD1. Germline trimming cut 7 bases from V and 3 bases from J; bases unmatched to any gene: 12. Germline values: CDR1 MDHEN, CDR2 SYDVKM. The CDR3 covers 15 residues. This CDR3 is CASNPGTAARYEQYF. The CDR3, as DNA: TGTGCCAGCAACCCCGGGACAGCCGCCCGCTACGAGCAGTACTTC.

J is TRBJ2-7 and V is TRBV30; 13 bases match TRBD2. Trimming removed 2 bases from V and 4 bases from J; junction bases left unmatched: 11. This CDR3 is 17 amino acids long. In germline, CDR1 is GTSNPN, CDR2 SVGIG (reference sequence). For the CDR3, the DNA is TGTGCCTGGAGTATCGAGCGACTAGCGGGAGGTCTATACGAGCAGTACTTC. Amino acid sequence: CAWSIERLAGGLYEQYF.

This clone was counted once. The chain recombines TRBV19 with TRBJ2-1; TRBD2 matches at 12 bases. V shed 3 bases and J 9 bases; nucleotides not matched to a gene: 9. This CDR3 region has 16 residues. CDR1 and CDR2 (germline): LNHDA, SQIVND (reference sequence). DNA for the CDR3: TGTGCCAGTAGTATGACTAGCGGGAGTATTCTTCCTGAGCAGTTCTTC. It translates to CASSMTSGSILPEQFF. The full variable domain, in which reference TRBV19 and TRBJ2-1 provide the parts outside the CDR3, is DGGITQSPKYLFRKEGQNVTLSCEQNLNHDAMYWYRQDPGQGLRLIYYSQIVNDFQKGDIAEGYSVSREKKESFPLTVTSAQKNPTAFYLCASSMTSGSILPEQFFGPGTRLTVL.

This sequence joins TRBV9 and TRBJ1-1; 8 nucleotides line up with TRBD1. J lost 10 bases, V lost 0 bases, and 8 bases had no gene match. Per the germline V gene, CDR1 is SGDLS and CDR2 is YYNGEE. The length of the CDR3 is 14 residues. The CDR3 is CASSVDPTGEVAFF. In DNA form, the CDR3 reads TGTGCCAGCAGCGTAGATCCGACAGGGGAGGTAGCTTTCTTT.

This chain joins TRBV28 and TRBJ2-2; weak D call: TRBD1 (6 bases). Germline V gene sequence: CDR1 MDHEN, CDR2 SYDVKM. The CDR3 length is 15 residues. The V end was cut by 4 bases, the J end by 5 bases, with 14 bases between. CDR3 residues: CASSSTGSKTGELFF. CDR3 coding DNA: TGTGCCAGCAGTTCAACAGGGAGTAAGACCGGGGAGCTGTTTTTT.

CDR3 bases: TGTTGGGAGCCCAACTCTGGGGCCAACGTCCTGACTTTC. Its protein product is CWEPNSGANVLTF. This rearrangement joins TRBV19 to TRBJ2-6; a possible D gene is TRBD2 (5 bases). This CDR3 region has 13 residues. Germline CDR1 reads LNHDA; CDR2 reads SQIVND (reference sequence).

The gene calls are TRBV5-1 and TRBJ1-2; TRBD1 is a possible D gene (5 bases). The CDR3 is made up of 15 amino acids. Germline CDR1 reads SGHRS; CDR2 reads YFSETQ. The ends were cut back, 9 bases at V and 4 bases at J, with 22 bases in the middle. CDR3 DNA sequence: TGCGCCACCACGTCGGGTCCGGGGGGGATCTATGGCTACACCTTC. As protein: CATTSGPGGIYGYTF. The full variable domain, with the rest looked up from reference TRBV5-1 and TRBJ1-2, is KAGVTQTPRYLIKTRGQQVTLSCSPISGHRSVSWYQQTPGQGLQFLFEYFSETQRNKGNFPGRFSGRQFSNSRSEMNVSTLELGDSALYLCATTSGPGGIYGYTFGSGTRLTVV.